This note documents a single T cell receptor beta chain sequence. This receptor's antigen is unknown. Qualities for individual bases were not recorded, and no much larger clone is one base off. TCRbeta CDR3 regions were amplified from genomic DNA using the immunoSEQ Assay, a bias-controlled multiplex PCR. Under the source paper's analysis protocol: Nucleated cell counts per sample were estimated from amplification of reference gene primers within the assay. Sequence reads were collapsed and filtered to measure the absolute abundance of every unique TCRbeta CDR3 rearrangement. For each sample, productive Simpson clonality was calculated as the square root of Simpson's diversity index across productive rearrangements. Here the immuneACCESS table is served through TCRdb, limited to in-frame sequences with V and J called. Missing clones are a known gap in these copies; in checked studies unresolved V genes cover under half, and the rest lacks a known reason. The D gene and trimming were derived from the DNA, and the V and J assignments and clone size from that table. Recorded for this sample are roughly 410,000 clones; about 89% of them occurred a single time. Together, the top ten hold 1.5% to 1.8% of the sample.

V trim: 2 bases; J trim: 4 bases; unmatched bases: 5. The CDR3 measures 15 amino acids from cysteine to phenylalanine. CDR3 DNA is the only sequence kept; it has 45 bases, read in frame from the first base. The germline V gene specifies MNHEY as CDR1 and SVGAGI as CDR2. This specimen belongs to a study of blood T cell repertoires in COVID-19 (dated by TCRdb to between 2020 and 2021). General notes on the study: Samples from collaborators originated in the United States, Italy and Spain and spanned both the acute and convalescent phases of COVID-19. The prospective study material was composed of cDNA or gDNA derived from T cells, B-cell-depleted T cells, or PBMCs. The dataset comprised deeply sampled blood TCRbeta repertoires from subjects exposed to, actively infected with, or recovered from COVID-19. The repertoires were released in a freely available public database intended as a resource for research on the immune response to SARS-CoV-2. The samples were drawn from the first 160 participants of the ongoing ImmuneRACE study and from 1,254 subjects provided by 6 global collaborators. The sample metadata nearly always contained a de-identified subject ID, COVID-19 status, age in years and sex. Where HLA class I and class II types were available, the types were taken from metadata supplied by the sample provider, not from assay-based typing.

Findings and caveats that apply to the study as a whole: The quantity of clinical and demographic metadata differed by source and by participant and was supplied without curation.

In Seattle, one collaborating source enrolled patients while the infection was active and tracked those patients longitudinally over the course of disease. Whole blood was collected in K2EDTA tubes by collaborating institutions according to the institutions' own protocols. For TCRbeta analysis, collaborators shipped samples in one of three forms: frozen whole blood, isolated PBMCs, or DNA extracted from either of those sample types. This receptor chain uses TRBV6-5 and TRBJ1-3, with 7 central nucleotides matching TRBD1. The origin of this receptor is a woman in her thirties or forties with COVID-19, enrolled during active disease. Sample: peripheral blood. Here the CDR3 is given as CASSYGGTAGNTIYF. The nucleotide sequence reads as follows: TGTGCCAGCAGTTACGGCGGGACAGCCGGAAACACCATATATTTT.